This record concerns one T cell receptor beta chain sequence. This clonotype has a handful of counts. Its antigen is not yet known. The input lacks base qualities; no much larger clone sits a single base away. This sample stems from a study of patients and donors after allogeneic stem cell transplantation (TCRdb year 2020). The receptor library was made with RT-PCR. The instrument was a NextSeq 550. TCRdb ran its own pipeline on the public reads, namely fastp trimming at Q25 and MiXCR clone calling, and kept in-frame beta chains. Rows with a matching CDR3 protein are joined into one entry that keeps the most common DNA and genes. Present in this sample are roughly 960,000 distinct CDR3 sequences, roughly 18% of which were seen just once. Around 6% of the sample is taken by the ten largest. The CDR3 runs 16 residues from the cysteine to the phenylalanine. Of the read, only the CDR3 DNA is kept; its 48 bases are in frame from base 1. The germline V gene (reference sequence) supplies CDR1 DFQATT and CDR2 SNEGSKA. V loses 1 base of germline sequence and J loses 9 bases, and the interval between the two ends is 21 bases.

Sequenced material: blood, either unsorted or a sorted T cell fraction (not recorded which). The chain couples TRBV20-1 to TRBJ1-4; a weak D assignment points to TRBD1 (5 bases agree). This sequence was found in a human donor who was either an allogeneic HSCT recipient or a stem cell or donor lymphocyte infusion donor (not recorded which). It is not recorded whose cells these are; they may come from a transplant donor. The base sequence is TGCAGTGCTAGAGCCCAGGGAATGCTCAGGCGGCAAAAACTGTTTTTT. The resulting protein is CSARAQGMLRRQKLFF.